This TCR beta chain comes out of a study of glioma-infiltrating T cells after dendritic cell vaccination. Whole-study results and caveats: Patients with more pretreatment TILs had longer time to progression and survival.

Primers: 60 V beta forward and 13 J beta reverse. The repertoire was sequenced with immunoSEQ multiplex PCR; TCRdb's copy has only in-frame clones and lacks some. Of 75,000 to 95,000 clones listed, roughly 77% were seen once; the top ten hold approximately 2.1%. Germline V gives CDR1 SGHRS, CDR2 YFSETQ. V was shortened by 4 bases and J by 0 bases, with 15 bases between the two germline ends. The CDR3 consists of 16 residues. A word on this clone: Its antigen is not known.

Time point defined: after dendritic cell vaccination, including at tumor progression/relapse. None of the glioblastoma patients had an isocitrate dehydrogenase mutation. The sequenced sample was blood, obtained after dendritic cell vaccination. The chain carries TRBV5-1 and TRBJ2-3; D may be TRBD2 (6 bases). This clonotype was sampled from a human donor with glioblastoma. CDR3 sequence reads: CASSPWGGESTDTQYF. CDR3 DNA sequence: TGCGCCAGCAGCCCCTGGGGCGGGGAAAGCACAGATACGCAGTATTTT.